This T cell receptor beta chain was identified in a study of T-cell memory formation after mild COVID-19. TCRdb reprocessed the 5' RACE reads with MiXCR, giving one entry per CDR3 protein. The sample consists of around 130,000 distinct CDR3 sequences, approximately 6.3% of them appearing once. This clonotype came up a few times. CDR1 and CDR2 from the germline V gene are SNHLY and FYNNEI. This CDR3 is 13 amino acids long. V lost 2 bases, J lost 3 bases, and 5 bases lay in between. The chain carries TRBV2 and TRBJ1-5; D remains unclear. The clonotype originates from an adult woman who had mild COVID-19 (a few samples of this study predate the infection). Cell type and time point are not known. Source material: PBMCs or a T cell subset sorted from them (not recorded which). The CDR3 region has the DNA TGTGCCAGCAGTGAACAGCCCAATCAGCCCCAGCATTTT. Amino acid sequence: CASSEQPNQPQHF.